This T cell receptor (beta chain) comes out of a study of T cell repertoires in cytomegalovirus infection. V shed 6 bases, J shed 4 bases, and the junction held 5 bases outside the gene matches. Germline CDR1 and CDR2: DFQATT and SNEGSKA (reference sequence). The CDR3 covers 13 residues. Comments on this clonotype: Its antigen is as yet unknown.

TCRdb recomputed calls from the reads with MiXCR, one row per CDR3 protein. The sample holds about 350,000 distinct CDR3 sequences, about 34% seen once. The chain carries TRBV20-1 and TRBJ2-7, with 11 bases matching TRBD2. The source is a human donor in good health (CMV status not recorded). Some clones in this sample may be carry-over from other donors' samples. The specimen comprised cultured PBMCs, sampled from culture after CMV antigen stimulation. The CDR3 nucleotides read TGCAGTGCGTCGGGACTAGCGGATTACGAGCAGTACTTC. Its translation is CSASGLADYEQYF.